A selection of T cell receptor beta chains follows, all from one sample in a study of T cell responses to AZD1222 COVID-19 vaccine. TCRdb's table, derived via immunoSEQ multiplex PCR, lists solely in-frame clones and lacks some. The sample lists 150,000 to 200,000 clones, around 88% occurring once. The sequencing used peripheral blood, collected 28 days after the second AZD1222 dose. These receptors originate from an adult who received the AZD1222 COVID-19 vaccine. The CDR3 runs from the conserved cysteine through the conserved F or W. The order of the fields is J gene, V gene, D gene, clone size, CDR3 protein, CDR3 DNA. A D gene is named only where the DNA matches it firmly. A clone size is listed for some rows: how often the clone was seen (once, few, many), or a class if it is expanded.

TRBJ2-1	TRBV11-3	TRBD1	NA	CASSLRSGQGYEQFF	TGTGCCAGCAGCTTACGTTCGGGACAGGGGTATGAGCAGTTCTTC
TRBJ2-5	TRBV24-1	NA	NA	CATSDGGRVETQYF	TGTGCCACCAGTGATGGAGGAAGGGTGGAGACCCAGTACTTC
TRBJ2-1	TRBV7-3	NA	NA	CASSRTKGEQFF	TGTGCCAGCAGCCGCACGAAAGGTGAGCAGTTCTTC
TRBJ1-3	TRBV11-2	NA	NA	CASSSKGVSGNTIYF	TGTGCCAGCAGCTCCAAGGGGGTCTCTGGAAACACCATATATTTT
TRBJ2-1	TRBV7-7	NA	NA	CASSLEGGALGNEQFF	TGTGCTAGCAGCTTAGAGGGTGGGGCGTTGGGCAATGAGCAGTTCTTC
TRBJ2-6	TRBV5-5	NA	NA	CASSPIIGSSGANVLTF	TGTGCCAGCAGCCCGATTATCGGGAGCTCTGGGGCCAACGTCCTGACTTTC
TRBJ1-2	TRBV10-3	NA	NA	CAISESLGGYTF	TGTGCCATCAGTGAGTCTCTCGGCGGCTACACCTTC
TRBJ2-7	TRBV11-3	NA	once	CASSSQDRPYEQYF	TGTGCCAGCAGCTCACAGGATCGGCCCTACGAGCAGTACTTC
TRBJ1-1	TRBV11-2	TRBD1	once	CASWGQPHGYSEAFF	TGTGCCAGCTGGGGACAGCCCCACGGGTACTCTGAAGCTTTCTTT
TRBJ1-1	TRBV7-2	NA	NA	CASSLWQLNTEAFF	TGTGCCAGCAGCTTATGGCAGCTGAACACTGAAGCTTTCTTT
TRBJ2-7	TRBV6-5	NA	NA	CASTLGTGSYEQYF	TGTGCCAGCACCCTGGGCACAGGCTCCTACGAGCAGTACTTC
TRBJ2-2	TRBV6-5	TRBD1	NA	CASSSGTGFGELFF	TGTGCCAGCAGCTCCGGGACAGGTTTCGGGGAGCTGTTTTTT
TRBJ1-4	TRBV10-3	NA	NA	CAIRSDAANEKLFF	TGTGCCATCAGGTCCGACGCGGCTAATGAAAAACTGTTTTTT
TRBJ1-3	TRBV18	NA	NA	CASSPWVLSGNTIYF	TGTGCCAGCTCACCTTGGGTGTTAAGTGGAAACACCATATATTTT
TRBJ2-3	TRBV12-3/TRBV12-4	NA	NA	CASSRVTTDTQYF	TGTGCCAGCAGTCGTGTGACCACAGATACGCAGTATTTT
TRBJ2-3	TRBV12-3/TRBV12-4	NA	NA	CASRRVGTDTQYF	TGTGCCAGCAGGCGGGTGGGCACAGATACGCAGTATTTT
TRBJ2-6	TRBV5-1	NA	NA	CASSFLGSGANVLTF	TGCGCCAGCAGCTTTCTGGGATCTGGGGCCAACGTCCTGACTTTC
TRBJ2-7	TRBV6-5	TRBD1	NA	CASRRATGTAYEQYF	TGTGCCAGCAGGAGAGCAACAGGGACAGCTTACGAGCAGTACTTC
TRBJ2-2	TRBV15	NA	NA	CATSSNRAGRELFF	TGTGCCACCAGCAGCAACAGGGCGGGGAGGGAGCTGTTTTTT
TRBJ2-3	TRBV6-5	TRBD1	NA	CASRPQGARTDTQYF	TGTGCCAGCAGACCACAGGGGGCTCGAACAGATACGCAGTATTTT
TRBJ2-1	TRBV7-6	NA	once	CASSLAQGNEQFF	TGTGCCAGCAGCTTAGCTCAGGGGAATGAGCAGTTCTTC
TRBJ2-2	TRBV7-2	TRBD2	NA	CASSLTSGNTGELFF	TGTGCCAGCAGCCTGACTAGCGGGAACACCGGGGAGCTGTTTTTT
TRBJ1-1	TRBV27	NA	NA	CASSSWAPRGTEAFF	TGTGCCAGCAGTTCGTGGGCTCCAAGGGGGACTGAAGCTTTCTTT
TRBJ2-6	TRBV5-1	NA	once	CASSFRSSGANVLTF	TGCGCCAGCAGCTTTAGAAGCTCTGGGGCCAACGTCCTGACTTTC
TRBJ1-5	TRBV10-2	NA	NA	CASSEGPRENQPQHF	TGCGCCAGCAGTGAAGGTCCCAGGGAAAATCAGCCCCAGCATTTT
TRBJ2-5	TRBV9	NA	NA	CASSAWFEQETQYF	TGTGCCAGCAGCGCTTGGTTTGAACAAGAGACCCAGTACTTC
TRBJ1-2	TRBV12-3/TRBV12-4	NA	NA	CASSGGDFYGYTF	TGTGCCAGCAGTGGGGGAGACTTCTATGGCTACACCTTC
TRBJ2-7	TRBV4-2	TRBD1	NA	CASSRGQGFSYEQYF	TGTGCCAGCAGCCGGGGACAGGGATTCTCCTACGAGCAGTACTTC
TRBJ2-4	TRBV7-2	NA	NA	CASSLVLALDIQYF	TGTGCCAGCAGCTTAGTTCTAGCGTTGGACATTCAGTACTTC
TRBJ2-1	TRBV3-1/TRBV3-2	NA	NA	CASSQDMQGRGEFF	TGTGCCAGCAGCCAAGATATGCAGGGTCGAGGAGAGTTCTTC
TRBJ2-5	TRBV5-4	TRBD2	few	CASSPAGGGAQGTQYF	TGTGCCAGCAGTCCCGCAGGCGGGGGGGCTCAAGGGACCCAGTACTTC
TRBJ1-5	TRBV18	NA	NA	CASSFRTGNSNQPQHF	TGTGCCAGCTCATTCAGGACGGGTAATAGCAATCAGCCCCAGCATTTT
TRBJ1-4	TRBV7-3	NA	NA	CASSRPRREGIEKLFF	TGTGCCAGCAGCCGCCCGAGGAGGGAAGGGATAGAAAAACTGTTTTTT
TRBJ1-1	TRBV5-1	NA	few	CASSLGPLGSSTEAFF	TGCGCCAGCAGCTTGGGCCCCCTCGGGAGCAGCACTGAAGCTTTCTTT
TRBJ1-2	TRBV7-9	NA	NA	CASSSGAGNPVYGYTF	TGTGCCAGCAGCTCGGGGGCAGGGAACCCAGTCTATGGCTACACCTTC
TRBJ1-1	TRBV6-5	NA	NA	CASRTGLTEAFF	TGTGCCAGCAGGACAGGACTCACTGAAGCTTTCTTT